Sequencing of this TCR beta chain was carried out in a study of T-cell memory formation after mild COVID-19. Study-level findings and limits: Memory sampled before infection contained some responding clones, suggesting cross-reactive memory joined. Contracting clones from day 15 to 85 showed balanced CD4/CD8; later expanders favored CD4+.

The CDR3 runs 14 residues. From germline, CDR1 is SGHKS and CDR2 YYEKEE (reference sequence). V was pared by 0 bases and J by 8 bases, with 9 bases between. UMIs and sample barcodes were carried by the TCR alpha and TCR beta cDNA libraries that 5'RACE produced using constant-segment primers. MiXCR was run by TCRdb on the 5' RACE reads, yielding one entry per CDR3 protein. The table has roughly 300,000 distinct CDR3 sequences, around 15% seen once; the top ten hold approximately 23%. This clonotype showed up many times. Its antigen is as yet unknown. Sequenced: PBMCs or a T cell subset sorted from them (not recorded which). The source is a man aged 18 to 29 who had mild COVID-19 (a few samples of this study predate the infection). Cell type and time point are not known. The V and J genes are TRBV5-5 and TRBJ1-6; a possible D gene is TRBD1 (6 bases). Here the CDR3 reads CASSLDPGDSPLHF. In DNA form, the CDR3 reads TGTGCCAGCAGCTTGGACCCAGGGGATTCACCCCTCCACTTT.